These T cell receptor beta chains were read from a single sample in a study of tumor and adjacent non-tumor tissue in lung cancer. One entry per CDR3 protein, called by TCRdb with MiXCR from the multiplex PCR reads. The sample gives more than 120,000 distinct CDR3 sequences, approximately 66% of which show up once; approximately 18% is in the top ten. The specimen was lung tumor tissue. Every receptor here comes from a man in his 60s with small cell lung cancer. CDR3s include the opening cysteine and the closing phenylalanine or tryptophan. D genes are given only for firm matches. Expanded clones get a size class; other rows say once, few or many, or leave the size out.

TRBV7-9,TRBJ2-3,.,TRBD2,TGTGCCAGCAGCTTACTAGCGGGAGTCGATACGCAGTATTTT,CASSLLAGVDTQYF
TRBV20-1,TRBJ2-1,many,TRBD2,TGCAGTGCTTTTTCCCTTCAGGGGGGACTAGCGGCCTACAATGAGCAGTTCTTC,CSAFSLQGGLAAYNEQFF
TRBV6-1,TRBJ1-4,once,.,TGTGCCAGCAGTGCTTATGCCAGAGATTTTGAAAAACTGTTTTTT,CASSAYARDFEKLFF
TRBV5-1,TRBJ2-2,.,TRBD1,TGCGCCAGCAGCTCGACAGGGAAGGGCACCGGGGAGCTGTTTTTT,CASSSTGKGTGELFF
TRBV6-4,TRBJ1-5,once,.,TGTGCCAGCAGTGCCCCTCCTTCGAGGGACAGCAATCAGCCCCAGCATTTT,CASSAPPSRDSNQPQHF
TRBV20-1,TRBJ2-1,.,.,TGCAGTGCCGATTACGAGAGCAATGAGCACTTCTTC,CSADYESNEHFF
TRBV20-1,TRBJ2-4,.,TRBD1,TGCAGTGCTACAGACAGGGGACTAGCCAAAAACATTCAGTACTTC,CSATDRGLAKNIQYF
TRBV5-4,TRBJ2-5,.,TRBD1,TGTGCCGGCAGTCGACAGGGTGTAGACCAAGAGACCCAGTACTTC,CAGSRQGVDQETQYF
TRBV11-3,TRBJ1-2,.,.,TGTGCCAGCATCTTAACCCACCAGGGATCGGCTGTCTTC,CASILTHQGSAVF
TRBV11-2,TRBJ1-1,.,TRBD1,TGTCCCAGCAGCTCTCCGGACAGGCCGTGGACTGAAGCTTTCTTT,CPSSSPDRPWTEAFF
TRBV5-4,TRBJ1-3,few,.,TGTGCCAGCAGCCGAGGACACTCCGAGGGAAACACCATATATTTT,CASSRGHSEGNTIYF
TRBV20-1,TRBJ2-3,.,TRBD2,TGCAGTGCTAGAGATAGCGGGAGGGTCCCAGATACGCAGTATTTT,CSARDSGRVPDTQYF
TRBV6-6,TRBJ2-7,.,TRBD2,TGTGCCAGCAGTCCACGGACTAGTCCAGGTGAGCAGTACTTC,CASSPRTSPGEQYF
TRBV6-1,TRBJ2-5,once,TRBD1,TGTGCCAGCAGTGTTATGGGACAGGCGAGGGAGACTCAGTACTTC,CASSVMGQARETQYF
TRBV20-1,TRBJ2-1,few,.,TGCAGTGCGGGCACACAAGGCGAGCAGTTCTTC,CSAGTQGEQFF
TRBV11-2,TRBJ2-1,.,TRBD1,TGTGCCCGCAGCTTAGAGGGGTTTGTGACAGGGGGCTATATGGCTGAGCAATTCTTC,CARSLEGFVTGGYMAEQFF
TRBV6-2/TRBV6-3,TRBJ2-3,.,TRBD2,TGTGCCAGCAGTACGCGGACTAGCGGGAATGTGGATACGCAGTATTTT,CASSTRTSGNVDTQYF
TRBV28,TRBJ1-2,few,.,TGTGCCAGCAGTTTTGGTGAGAGGGGCTATGGCTGCACCTTC,CASSFGERGYGCTF
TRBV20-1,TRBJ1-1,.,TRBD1,TGCAGTGCTGGAGATTTGGGGACAGGGCAGTCGGACATTGAAGCTTTCTTT,CSAGDLGTGQSDIEAFF
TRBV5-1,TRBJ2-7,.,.,TGCGCCAGCAGCGTGGGCCCCGCCATAGGCCAAATAAGCTCCTACGAGCAGTACTTC,CASSVGPAIGQISSYEQYF
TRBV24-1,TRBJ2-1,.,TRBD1,TGTGCCACCAGTGATTTGTGGAAGGGGGCGGACAATGAGCAGTTCTTC,CATSDLWKGADNEQFF
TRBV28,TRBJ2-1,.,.,TGTGCCAGCACTCCACTGGGGGCCCAAGGGGACAATGAGCAGTTCTTC,CASTPLGAQGDNEQFF
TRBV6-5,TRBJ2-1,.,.,TGTGGGACCAGGACAACCTACAATAAGCAGTTCTTC,CGTRTTYNKQFF
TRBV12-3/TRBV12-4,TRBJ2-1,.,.,TGTGCCAGCAGTTACCAGGCCGACTACATTGAGCAGTTCTTC,CASSYQADYIEQFF
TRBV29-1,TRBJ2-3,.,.,TGCATCAAACAGGGAGATACAGACACGCAGTATTTT,CIKQGDTDTQYF
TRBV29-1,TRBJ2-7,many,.,TGCAGCGGGGGGACGGACTCCTACGAGCAGTACTTC,CSGGTDSYEQYF
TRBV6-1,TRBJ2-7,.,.,TGTGCCAGCAGTGAGCTTGCACTACTGGTTTACGAGCAGTACTTC,CASSELALLVYEQYF
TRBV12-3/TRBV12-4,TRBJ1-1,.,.,TGTGCCAGCAGTTTTGAAGTGACTGAAGCTTTCTTT,CASSFEVTEAFF
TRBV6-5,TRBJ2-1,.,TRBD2,TGTGCCAGCTTTTACTCGCCTAGCGGGCTTTCCTACAATGAGCAGTTCTTC,CASFYSPSGLSYNEQFF
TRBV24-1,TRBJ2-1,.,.,TGTGCCACCAGTGCCCCTAGTCTCAATGAGCAGTTCTTC,CATSAPSLNEQFF
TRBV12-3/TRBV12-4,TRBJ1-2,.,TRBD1,TGTGCCAGCACCGCGACAGGGTACAGCGGCTACACCTTC,CASTATGYSGYTF
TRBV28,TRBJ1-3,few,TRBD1,TGTGCCAGCAGCTCGACAGGGAGGGGAAACACCATATATTTT,CASSSTGRGNTIYF
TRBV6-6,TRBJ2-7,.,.,TGTGCCAGCAGCCCTTCAAGGGACGAGCAGTACTTT,CASSPSRDEQYF
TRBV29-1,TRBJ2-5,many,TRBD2,TGCAGCGTGACTAGCGGAGAAGAGACCCAGTACTTC,CSVTSGEETQYF
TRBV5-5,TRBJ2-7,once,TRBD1,TGTGCCAGCAGTTGGACAGGGGGGGCTTACGAGCAGTACTTC,CASSWTGGAYEQYF
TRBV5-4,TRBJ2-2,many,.,TGTGCCAGCAGCACACCGGGAGCCAACCCGAACACCGGGGAGCTGTTTTTT,CASSTPGANPNTGELFF
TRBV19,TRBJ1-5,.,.,TGTGCCAGTAGTCCCTTTAGCAATCAGCCCCAGCATTTT,CASSPFSNQPQHF
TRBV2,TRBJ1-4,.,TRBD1,TGTGCCAGCAGATATCGGACAGGGGGAAATGAAAAACTGTTTTTT,CASRYRTGGNEKLFF
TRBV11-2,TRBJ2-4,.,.,TGTGCCAGCATCTTGGACTTCAGGAGGGCCAAAAACATTCAGTATTTC,CASILDFRRAKNIQYF
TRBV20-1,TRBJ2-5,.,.,TGCAGTGCTAGCGCCGAGGCTTCGTTCGAGACCCATTACTTC,CSASAEASFETHYF
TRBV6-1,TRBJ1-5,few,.,TGTGCCAGCAGGTTGGAGGGGTATCAGCCCCAGCATTTT,CASRLEGYQPQHF
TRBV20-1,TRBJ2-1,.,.,TGCAGTGTTAGAGATATGGGTTATAGCTACAATGAGCAGCTCTTC,CSVRDMGYSYNEQLF
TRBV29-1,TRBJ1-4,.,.,TGCGGCGCCACCGGCGGGGGGACTAATGAAAAGCTGTTTTTT,CGATGGGTNEKLFF